The 18 T cell receptor beta chains below were found in one sample sequenced in a study of CD8+ T cells in alopecia areata. Extraction and reverse transcription of RNA yielded cDNA as the sequencing template. TCRdb's copy holds only in-frame clones and misses some; the assay was immunoSEQ multiplex PCR. The sample gives roughly 150,000 clones, 55% of which show up once; approximately 4.3% is in the top ten. The material sequenced was CD4+ T cells sorted from blood. All receptors derive from a human donor in good health.

The CDR3 nucleotides read TGTGCCAGCAGTTTGGGACACCCCAACATTCAGTACTTC. The encoded protein is CASSLGHPNIQYF. The V call is TRBV28, the J call TRBJ2-4; D is perhaps TRBD1 (6 bases). Germline-derived CDR1 and CDR2 are MDHEN and SYDVKM. The CDR3 contains 13 residues. Deletions cut 3 bases from V and 7 bases from J, with 10 bases between.

V gene TRBV30 combines with J gene TRBJ2-1; D gene ambiguous. V shed 4 bases and J shed 4 bases, with 17 bases lying between them. The germline V gene has CDR1 GTSNPN and CDR2 SVGIG (reference sequence). This CDR3 has 15 amino acids. CDR3 in amino acids: CAWTLTRGRYNEQFF. The CDR3 nucleotides are TGTGCCTGGACCTTAACCCGTGGCAGATACAATGAGCAGTTCTTC.

This clone was observed a handful of times. The same CDR3 also results from other DNA sequences found in this sample. The genes are TRBV10-3 and TRBJ2-7; D not certain. Per the germline V gene, CDR1 is ENHRY and CDR2 is SYGVKD. V lost 0 bases and J 2 bases, leaving 5 bases between the germline ends. The CDR3 extends over 13 amino acids. The CDR3 bases are TGTGCCATCAGTGAGTCGGGCCCCTACGAGCAGTACTTC. Translation: CAISESGPYEQYF.

This clone was counted a few times. The chain employs TRBV25-1 and TRBJ2-7, with D perhaps TRBD1 or TRBD2 (5 bases each). Germline lookup yields CDR1 MGHDK and CDR2 SYGVNS. The CDR3 is 15 amino acids. V gave up 3 bases and J gave up 3 bases, with 15 bases separating them. The CDR3 reads CASSDGRGEGYEQYF. CDR3 nucleotide sequence: TGTGCCAGCAGTGACGGCCGGGGCGAGGGCTACGAGCAGTACTTC.

The sample holds a few counts of this clone. The CDR3 coding sequence is TGTGCCAGCAGCCGGCCCGGGGAGCTGTTTTTT. Its translation is CASSRPGELFF. The genes are TRBV5-6 and TRBJ2-2; D not resolved. V was shortened by 4 bases and J by 6 bases, with 4 bases between the two germline ends. The germline V gene encodes CDR1 SGHDT and CDR2 YYEEEE. The CDR3 runs to 11 residues.

The chain joins TRBV29-1 to TRBJ2-5; weak D call: TRBD1 (6 bases). Trimming cost V 4 bases and J 4 bases, with 10 bases left between them. Looked up from germline, CDR1 is SQVTM and CDR2 is ANQGSEA. The CDR3 loop spans 12 amino acids. The CDR3 region has the DNA TGCAGCGTTGTAGGGGGAGCAGAGACCCAGTACTTC. Translating gives CSVVGGAETQYF.

This clone has a handful of counts. This chain uses TRBV6-5 with TRBJ1-2; D may be TRBD1 (6 bases). From germline, CDR1 is MNHEY and CDR2 SVGAGI. Trimming left V 4 bases short and J 5 bases short, with 11 bases between. The CDR3 sequence is 13 residues long. In DNA form, the CDR3 reads TGTGCCAGCAGTTTCCGGGACAAGTATGGCTACACCTTC. Its translation is CASSFRDKYGYTF.

This clone was seen a few times. J is TRBJ1-1 and V is TRBV29-1; D ambiguous. The CDR3 totals 10 residues. CDR1 and CDR2 from the germline V gene are SQVTM and ANQGSEA. With 7 bases removed from V and 2 bases from J, the gap between germline ends came to 5 bases. CDR3 DNA sequence: TGCAGCGCTTTTAACACTGAAGCTTTCTTT. Its protein is CSAFNTEAFF.

The genes are TRBV25-1 and TRBJ2-2, with TRBD2 matching 7 bases. With 7 bases clipped from V and 4 bases from J, the junction kept 12 bases outside the gene matches. The CDR3 loop spans 16 amino acids. Germline assignment: CDR1 MGHDK and CDR2 SYGVNS. The CDR3 protein is CASTRGSGPVTGELFF. In DNA, the CDR3 is TGTGCCAGCACTCGGGGTAGCGGGCCCGTCACCGGGGAGCTGTTTTTT.

The V and J genes are TRBV29-1 and TRBJ2-7; D perhaps matches TRBD2 (6 bases). The CDR3 extends over 12 amino acids. The germline V and J ends were trimmed by 3 bases and 5 bases, with 11 bases remaining between them. Germline loops: CDR1 SQVTM, CDR2 ANQGSEA. The CDR3 is CSVEQGGHEQYF. The CDR3, as DNA: TGCAGCGTTGAGCAGGGAGGCCACGAGCAGTACTTC.

Worth noting for this clone: One end of the junction is discordant with germline, which a read error may explain. This sequence joins TRBV7-7 and TRBJ2-3; D is possibly TRBD1 (5 bases). CDR1 is SSHAT and CDR2 is FNYEAQ in the germline V gene (reference sequence). This CDR3 is 15 amino acids long. This chain's CDR3 is CASSLGADSTDTQYF. The CDR3 nucleotides are TGTGCTAGCAGCTTAGGGGCGGATAGCACAGATACGCAGTATTTT.

The rearrangement joins TRBV30 to TRBJ1-5, with D perhaps TRBD1 (6 bases). The V gene's germline CDR1 is GTSNPN and CDR2 SVGIG (reference sequence). V lost 4 bases and J 2 bases, leaving 9 bases between the germline ends. This CDR3 has 13 residues. The CDR3 is CAWTGERNQPQHF. The CDR3 bases are TGTGCCTGGACAGGGGAACGCAATCAGCCCCAGCATTTT. The full variable domain, in which reference TRBV30 and TRBJ1-5 provide the parts outside the CDR3, is SQTIHQWPATLVQPVGSPLSLECTVEGTSNPNLYWYRQAAGRGLQLLFYSVGIGQISSEVPQNLSASRPQDRQFILSSKKLLLSDSGFYLCAWTGERNQPQHFGDGTRLSIL.

V usage is TRBV19 and J usage is TRBJ2-5, with no clear D. The CDR3 is 14 residues long. Trimming shortened V by 1 base and J by 5 bases, and 11 bases separated the two germline ends. Per the germline V gene, CDR1 is LNHDA and CDR2 is SQIVND (reference sequence). CDR3: CASSIGQNRETQYF. CDR3 DNA: TGTGCCAGTAGTATAGGCCAGAACCGGGAGACCCAGTACTTC. The complete variable domain, with remaining parts taken from reference TRBV19 and TRBJ2-5, reads DGGITQSPKYLFRKEGQNVTLSCEQNLNHDAMYWYRQDPGQGLRLIYYSQIVNDFQKGDIAEGYSVSREKKESFPLTVTSAQKNPTAFYLCASSIGQNRETQYFGPGTRLLVL.

The chain carries TRBV5-1 and TRBJ2-2; 8 bases agree with TRBD2. Germline V gene lookup returns CDR1 SGHRS and CDR2 YFSETQ. The length of the CDR3 is 15 residues. V lost 0 bases to trimming and J lost 6 bases; unmatched junction nucleotides: 4. CDR3 nucleotide sequence: TGCGCCAGCAGCTTGGTACTAGCGGCTCCCGGGGAGCTGTTTTTT. Translating gives CASSLVLAAPGELFF.

This chain connects TRBV25-1 to TRBJ2-5, with 9 bases lining up with TRBD2. The germline V gene encodes CDR1 MGHDK and CDR2 SYGVNS. This CDR3 is built from 15 residues. With V trimmed by 3 bases and J by 4 bases, 6 bases remained unmatched. The CDR3 DNA reads TGTGCCAGCAGTGATCGCGGGAGGGCCGTAGAGACCCAGTACTTC. Encoded protein: CASSDRGRAVETQYF.

V gene TRBV29-1 combines with J gene TRBJ2-3; TRBD2 aligns across 7 bases. Germline V gene data show CDR1 as SQVTM and CDR2 as ANQGSEA. This CDR3 region has 14 residues. V shed 6 bases, J shed 4 bases, and the junction held 10 bases outside the gene matches. Here the CDR3 DNA reads TGCAGCGTGGGGGGGGAATGGGGCTCAGATACGCAGTATTTT. Translating it yields CSVGGEWGSDTQYF.

CDR3 region: CASSVAMGSPDDGYTF. The CDR3 coding sequence is TGTGCCAGCAGCGTAGCTATGGGGTCTCCAGATGATGGCTACACCTTC. The rearrangement links TRBV9 to TRBJ1-2; D is uncertain. CDR3 length: 16 amino acids. V was trimmed by 0 bases and J by 6 bases, leaving 18 bases between them. Germline V CDR1 and CDR2: SGDLS, YYNGEE. The variable domain in full, completed from reference TRBV9 and TRBJ1-2, reads DSGVTQTPKHLITATGQRVTLRCSPRSGDLSVYWYQQSLDQGLQFLIQYYNGEERAKGNILERFSAQQFPDLHSELNLSSLELGDSALYFCASSVAMGSPDDGYTFGSGTRLTVV.

This chain uses TRBV6-1 with TRBJ1-1, with D uncertain. The length of the CDR3 is 14 residues. The germline V and J ends were trimmed by 3 bases and 0 bases, with 8 bases remaining between them. The germline V gene encodes CDR1 MNHNS and CDR2 SASEGT. CDR3 amino acids: CASSENGMNTEAFF. Here the CDR3 DNA reads TGTGCCAGCAGTGAGAACGGCATGAACACTGAAGCTTTCTTT.